The 2 T cell receptor beta chains reported below all come from one sample, sequenced in a study of blood T cell repertoires in COVID-19. Method: immunoSEQ multiplex PCR; TCRdb's copy keeps in-frame clones and lacks some. The data show under 300,000 clones, about 85% seen once. Sequences were obtained from PBMCs or T cells enriched from blood (not recorded which). These receptors all come from a woman aged 25 to 39 with acute COVID-19.

V is TRBV28 and J is TRBJ2-7; 9 positions agree with TRBD1. This CDR3 contains 14 residues. V shed 4 bases, J shed 7 bases, and the junction held 8 bases outside the gene matches. Germline values: CDR1 MDHEN, CDR2 SYDVKM. The DNA for the CDR3 is TGTGCCAGCAGTTCGTGGACAGGGGTTGCGGAGCAGTACTTC. This sequence encodes CASSSWTGVAEQYF.

Regarding this clone: The same CDR3 is also encoded by other DNA sequences in this sample. This chain joins TRBV7-2 and TRBJ2-7, with TRBD2 matching 7 bases. V was clipped by 4 bases and J by 1 base; unmatched bases: 7. Germline V gene data show CDR1 as SGHTA and CDR2 as FQGNSA. The CDR3 is made up of 15 amino acids. The CDR3 here is CASSSQGGSSYEQYF. In DNA form, the CDR3 reads TGTGCCAGCAGCTCTCAGGGCGGGAGTTCCTACGAGCAGTACTTC.